This passage covers 13 T cell receptor beta chains from one sample sequenced in a study of human T cells and chemical hapten exposure. Time point given: patch test 3, about 24 weeks after DPC sensitization. Treatment of the sample: therapeutic diphenylcyclopropenone sensitization with weekly scalp DPC. Each CDR3 protein gets one entry after TCRdb re-called the RACE reads with MiXCR. The table records 82,000 or so distinct CDR3 sequences, 10% to 15% of them present only once. Sequencing used whole blood, obtained in connection with sensitization to the hapten diphenylcyclopropenone (DPC). The receptors were sampled from a woman in her 50s with alopecia areata. Some clones in this sample may be carry-over from other donors' samples.

The table lists this clonotype with many counts. In DNA, the CDR3 is TGCGCCAGCAGCCGAACAGGGGGAGACAATGAGCAGTTCTTC. It translates to CASSRTGGDNEQFF. This sequence joins TRBV5-1 and TRBJ2-1, with TRBD1 matching over 8 bases. The ends lost 4 bases at V and 5 bases at J; junction bases unmatched: 5. The CDR3 contains 14 residues. Germline-derived CDR1 and CDR2 are SGHRS and YFSETQ.

At least ten counts were recorded for this clonotype. CDR3 amino acids: CSVGVPGDTNTGELFF. DNA of the CDR3: TGCAGCGTTGGTGTCCCGGGGGATACGAACACCGGGGAGCTGTTTTTT. The genes are TRBV29-1 and TRBJ2-2; D possibly corresponds to TRBD2 (6 bases). Germline CDR1 is SQVTM and CDR2 is ANQGSEA. V shed 4 bases and J shed 0 bases, with 15 bases lying between them. This CDR3 has 16 amino acids.

The J gene is TRBJ2-3, the V gene TRBV9; TRBD2 matches at 9 bases. The CDR3 runs 14 residues. Per germline, CDR1 SGDLS and CDR2 YYNGEE. J lost 7 bases, V lost 0 bases, and 3 bases had no gene match. CDR3 sequence (DNA): TGTGCCAGCAGCGTAGTTAGCGGGAGTAATACGCAGTATTTT. It encodes CASSVVSGSNTQYF.

This clonotype appeared many times. The chain links TRBV25-1 to TRBJ2-7; D is undetermined. The V gene's germline CDR1 is MGHDK and CDR2 SYGVNS. The CDR3 is made up of 13 amino acids. The ends were cut back, 4 bases at V and 4 bases at J, with 11 bases in the middle. CDR3 in amino acids: CASSGDEPYEQYF. The CDR3 nucleotides are TGTGCCAGCAGTGGGGATGAGCCTTACGAGCAGTACTTC.

This clonotype was observed at least ten times. The chain carries TRBV20-1 and TRBJ2-1; tentative D call: TRBD2 (5 bases). The CDR3 length is 13 residues. CDR1 is DFQATT, CDR2 SNEGSKA, per germline (reference sequence). V lost 3 bases and J 3 bases, leaving 9 bases between the germline ends. The CDR3 region has the DNA TGCAGTGCTAGCGGGATCGGCTACAATGAGCAGTTCTTC. Residues: CSASGIGYNEQFF.

The CDR3 sequence is CASSYVAGQSLSFF. The CDR3 DNA reads TGTGCCAGCAGTTACGTTGCTGGCCAAAGCCTATCTTTCTTT. The chain uses TRBV6-2 or TRBV6-3 and TRBJ1-1; no firm D call. Germline V lookup: CDR1 MNHEY, CDR2 SVGEGT. Trimming stripped 2 bases from V and 12 bases from J, with 19 bases between. CDR3 length: 14 residues.

The V call is TRBV13, the J call TRBJ2-7, with TRBD2 as a possible D gene (6 bases). CDR1 and CDR2 from the germline V gene are PRHDT and FYEKMQ (reference sequence). Trimming left V 0 bases short and J 3 bases short, with 9 bases between. This CDR3 spans 14 amino acids. This CDR3 reads CASSLGRGGYEQYF. CDR3 sequence (DNA): TGTGCCAGCAGCTTAGGTAGGGGAGGCTACGAGCAGTACTTC.

There are a few counts of this clonotype. The chain couples TRBV29-1 to TRBJ1-2; 10 bases are a match to TRBD1. Trimming took 4 bases from V and 5 from J; bases not matched to a gene: 4. CDR1 SQVTM and CDR2 ANQGSEA come from the germline V gene. This CDR3 spans 13 amino acids. CDR3 DNA: TGCAGCGTTGCTTTGGGACAGGGGTATGGCTACACCTTC. Its translation is CSVALGQGYGYTF.

This clonotype was observed a few times. The V call is TRBV29-1, the J call TRBJ2-7, with D perhaps matching TRBD1 (5 bases). V lost 0 bases and J lost 3, with 6 bases in between. CDR3 size: 12 residues. CDR1 and CDR2 (germline): SQVTM, ANQGSEA. Written as DNA, the CDR3 is TGCAGCGTTGAAGATCAGGGCTACGAGCAGTACTTC. Its protein product is CSVEDQGYEQYF.

Concerning this clonotype: One end of the junction fails to match germline, which may point to a read error. V gene TRBV30 combines with J gene TRBJ2-6; D is possibly TRBD2 (5 bases). The CDR3 has 15 residues. Germline V gene sequence: CDR1 GTSNPN, CDR2 SVGIG (reference sequence). The CDR3 DNA reads as TGTGCCGGGAGTGTAACTTTCTCTGGGGCCAACGTCCTGACTTTC. Translated: CAGSVTFSGANVLTF.

The chain combines TRBV20-1 with TRBJ2-7; TRBD1 might be the D (6 bases). Germline CDR1 DFQATT, CDR2 SNEGSKA (reference sequence). The CDR3 runs to 13 residues. The V end lost 2 bases, the J end lost 3 bases, and 11 bases lay between the germline ends. Written as DNA, the CDR3 is TGCAGTGCTAGAACGGGACAAAGCTACGAGCAGTACTTC. It specifies CSARTGQSYEQYF.

This clonotype has at least ten counts. The V and J genes are TRBV10-3 and TRBJ2-3, with TRBD1 identical over 9 bases. In germline, CDR1 is ENHRY, CDR2 SYGVKD. This CDR3 is 15 amino acids long. Unmatched junction bases numbered 7, after V lost 6 bases and J lost 3 bases. The CDR3, as DNA: TGTGCCATCAGCGGAACCGGGACAGGGACAGATACGCAGTATTTT. The encoded protein is CAISGTGTGTDTQYF.

Ten or more counts support this clonotype. The J gene is TRBJ2-3, the V gene TRBV10-3; 7 nucleotides align to TRBD1. The length of the CDR3 is 15 residues. CDR1 and CDR2 (germline): ENHRY, SYGVKD. V dropped 11 bases and J dropped 3; count of bases not matched to a gene: 14. CDR3 sequence: CALHPGQSGTDTQYF. The CDR3 region has the DNA TGTGCCCTACACCCGGGACAGTCGGGGACAGATACGCAGTATTTT.